This TCR beta chain was found in a study of blood T cell repertoires in COVID-19. Per the original methods: Estimation of nucleated cell counts was performed using reference gene primer amplification. Generated by immunoSEQ multiplex PCR, the TCRdb table keeps only in-frame clones and is missing some. The V and J calls and clone size come from that table; D and trimming were worked out from the DNA. This sample has approximately 19,000 clones, with more than 75% found just once. Germline lookup yields CDR1 LGHNA and CDR2 YSLEER. The CDR3 length is 16 residues. Trimming left V 2 bases short and J 7 bases short, with 17 bases between.

Sequencing used peripheral blood. V and J are TRBV4-3 and TRBJ1-4; tentative D call: TRBD1 (5 bases). The sequence came from a human donor with active COVID-19. The donor label of this sample is uncertain. As DNA, the CDR3 is TGCGCCAGCAGCCAAAGTGGAAGGGGTAAGGGTGAAAAACTGTTTTTT. It specifies CASSQSGRGKGEKLFF.